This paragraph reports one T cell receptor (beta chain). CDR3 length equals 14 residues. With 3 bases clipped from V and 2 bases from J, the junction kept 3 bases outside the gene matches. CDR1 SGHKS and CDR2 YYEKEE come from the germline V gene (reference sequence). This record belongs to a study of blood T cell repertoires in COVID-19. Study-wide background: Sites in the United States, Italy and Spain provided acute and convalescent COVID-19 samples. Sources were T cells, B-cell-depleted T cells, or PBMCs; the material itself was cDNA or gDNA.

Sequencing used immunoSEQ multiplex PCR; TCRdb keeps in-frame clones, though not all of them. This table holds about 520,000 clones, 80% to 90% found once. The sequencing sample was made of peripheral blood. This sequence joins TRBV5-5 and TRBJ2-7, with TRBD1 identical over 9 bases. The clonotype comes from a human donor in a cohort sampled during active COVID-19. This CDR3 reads CASSSGTGPYEQYF. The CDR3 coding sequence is TGTGCCAGCAGCTCCGGGACAGGGCCCTACGAGCAGTACTTC.